This T cell receptor beta chain came from a study of T-cell memory formation after mild COVID-19. Study-level points and caveats: Pre-infection memory harbored some responding clones, suggesting cross-reactive memory joined. Mainly CM and EM harbored the contracting CD4+ clones; mainly EMRA harbored the CD8+ ones. Among clones contracting day 15 to 85, CD4/CD8 was balanced, whereas later expanders leaned CD4+.

As to this clonotype: Its antigen remains unknown.

TCR alpha and TCR beta cDNA libraries carrying sample barcodes and UMIs came from 5'RACE with constant-segment primers. One entry per CDR3 protein results from TCRdb running MiXCR on the 5' RACE reads. The repertoire consists of more than 250,000 distinct CDR3 sequences, with about 17% occurring once and the leading ten covering 23%. V lost 6 bases, J lost 2 bases, and 9 bases lay in between. Germline values: CDR1 LNHDA, CDR2 SQIVND (reference sequence). The CDR3 consists of 13 residues. Sequencing was carried out using PBMCs or a T cell subset sorted from them (not recorded which). The sequence came from a man between 18 and 29 years old who had mild COVID-19 (a few samples of this study predate the infection). Cell type and time point are not known. The chain carries TRBV19 and TRBJ2-3; D is uncertain. The CDR3 protein is CASRPGVTDTQYF. The CDR3 nucleotides read TGTGCCAGTAGGCCTGGGGTCACAGATACGCAGTATTTT.